The rows below give T cell receptor beta chains drawn from one sample of a study of T cell responses to AZD1222 COVID-19 vaccine. Assay: immunoSEQ multiplex PCR; the TCRdb copy retains only in-frame clones and omits some. The sample has about 120,000 clones, about 87% seen once. The sample in question was peripheral blood, obtained on day 0 of AZD1222 vaccination. The source is an adult in good health. Both conserved end residues are part of each CDR3. D genes are given only for firm matches.

CDR3 protein: CASSPRAKSRYEQYF; CDR3 DNA: TGTGCCAGCAGTCCACGGGCGAAAAGTCGGTACGAGCAGTACTTC; J gene: TRBJ2-7; D gene: -; V gene: TRBV28
CDR3 protein: CSAYDRAEAFF; CDR3 DNA: TGCAGTGCTTATGACAGGGCTGAAGCTTTCTTT; J gene: TRBJ1-1; D gene: TRBD1; V gene: TRBV20-1
CDR3 protein: CASSLGNRVVQPQHF; CDR3 DNA: TGTGCCAGCTCACTAGGAAACAGGGTTGTTCAGCCCCAGCATTTT; J gene: TRBJ1-5; D gene: -; V gene: TRBV18
CDR3 protein: CATSRGKGSMNTEAFF; CDR3 DNA: TGTGCCACCAGCAGAGGGAAAGGTTCCATGAACACTGAAGCTTTCTTT; J gene: TRBJ1-1; D gene: -; V gene: TRBV15
CDR3 protein: CATSREGQDYTGELFF; CDR3 DNA: TGTGCCACCAGCAGAGAGGGACAGGATTACACCGGGGAGCTGTTTTTT; J gene: TRBJ2-2; D gene: TRBD1; V gene: TRBV15
CDR3 protein: CASSRGYDTEAFF; CDR3 DNA: TGTGCCAGCAGCCGTGGCTATGACACTGAAGCTTTCTTT; J gene: TRBJ1-1; D gene: -; V gene: TRBV4-2
CDR3 protein: CASSFVRGSFNEQFF; CDR3 DNA: TGTGCCAGTAGCTTTGTCCGCGGGAGCTTCAATGAGCAGTTCTTC; J gene: TRBJ2-1; D gene: TRBD2; V gene: TRBV19
CDR3 protein: CSAKTDYEQYF; CDR3 DNA: TGCAGTGCTAAGACAGACTACGAGCAGTACTTC; J gene: TRBJ2-7; D gene: -; V gene: TRBV20-1
CDR3 protein: CATLRGQGGNTEAFF; CDR3 DNA: TGTGCCACACTCCGTGGACAGGGCGGGAACACTGAAGCTTTCTTT; J gene: TRBJ1-1; D gene: TRBD1; V gene: TRBV15
CDR3 protein: CASSLVGDNSPLHF; CDR3 DNA: TGCGCCAGCAGCTTGGTAGGGGATAATTCACCCCTCCACTTT; J gene: TRBJ1-6; D gene: -; V gene: TRBV5-1
CDR3 protein: CASSLKVGTSGRANEQFF; CDR3 DNA: TGTGCCAGCAGCTTAAAGGTCGGGACTAGCGGGAGGGCCAATGAGCAGTTCTTC; J gene: TRBJ2-1; D gene: TRBD2; V gene: TRBV7-3